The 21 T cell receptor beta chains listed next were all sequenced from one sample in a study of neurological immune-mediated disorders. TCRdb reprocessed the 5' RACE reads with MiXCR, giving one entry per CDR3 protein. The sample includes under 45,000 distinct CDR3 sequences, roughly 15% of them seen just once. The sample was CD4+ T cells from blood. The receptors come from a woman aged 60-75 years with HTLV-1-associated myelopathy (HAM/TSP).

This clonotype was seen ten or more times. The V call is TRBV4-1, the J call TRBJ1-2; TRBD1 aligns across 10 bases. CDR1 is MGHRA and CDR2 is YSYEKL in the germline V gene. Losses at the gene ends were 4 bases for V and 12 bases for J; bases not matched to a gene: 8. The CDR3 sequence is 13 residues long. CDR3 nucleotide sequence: TGCGCCAGCAGCCCTTGGGGACAGGGGAGGAACACCTTC. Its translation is CASSPWGQGRNTF.

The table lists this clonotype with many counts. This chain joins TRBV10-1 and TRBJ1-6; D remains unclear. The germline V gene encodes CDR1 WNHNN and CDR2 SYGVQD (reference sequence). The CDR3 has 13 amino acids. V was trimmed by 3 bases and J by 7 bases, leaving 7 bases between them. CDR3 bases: TGCGCCAGCAGTGACCAGAGGAATTCACCCCTCCACTTT. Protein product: CASSDQRNSPLHF.

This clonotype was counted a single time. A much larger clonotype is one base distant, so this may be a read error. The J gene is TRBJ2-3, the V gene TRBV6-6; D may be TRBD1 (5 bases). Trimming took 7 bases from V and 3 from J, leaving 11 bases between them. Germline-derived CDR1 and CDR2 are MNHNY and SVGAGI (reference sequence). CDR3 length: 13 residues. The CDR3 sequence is CASKGSATDTQYF. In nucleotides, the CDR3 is TGTGCCAGCAAGGGGTCGGCGACAGATACGCAGTATTTT.

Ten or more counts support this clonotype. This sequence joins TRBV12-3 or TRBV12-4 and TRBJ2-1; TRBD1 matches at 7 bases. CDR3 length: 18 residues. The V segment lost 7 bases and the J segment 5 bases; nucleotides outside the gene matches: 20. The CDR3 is CASTNTRQGTGEDNEQFF. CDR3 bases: TGTGCCAGCACCAACACTAGACAGGGTACAGGAGAGGACAATGAGCAGTTCTTC.

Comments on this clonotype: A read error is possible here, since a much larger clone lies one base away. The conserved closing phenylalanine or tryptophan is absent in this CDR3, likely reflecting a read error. In DNA, the CDR3 is TGTGCCAGCAGTACTGGGAGGTGGGAGACCCAGTACTCC. It yields the protein CASSTGRWETQYS. The chain joins TRBV2 to TRBJ2-5, with a possible D match to TRBD2 (6 bases). The CDR3 spans 13 residues. Germline V lookup: CDR1 SNHLY, CDR2 FYNNEI. V gave up 5 bases and J gave up 5 bases, with 12 bases separating them.

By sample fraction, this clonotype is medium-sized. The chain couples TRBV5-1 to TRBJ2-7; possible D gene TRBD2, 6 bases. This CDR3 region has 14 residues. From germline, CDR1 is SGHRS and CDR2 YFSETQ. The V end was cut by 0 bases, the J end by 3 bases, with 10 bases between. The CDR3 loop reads CASSLEEGYYEQYF. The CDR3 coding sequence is TGCGCCAGCAGCTTGGAGGAGGGCTACTACGAGCAGTACTTC.

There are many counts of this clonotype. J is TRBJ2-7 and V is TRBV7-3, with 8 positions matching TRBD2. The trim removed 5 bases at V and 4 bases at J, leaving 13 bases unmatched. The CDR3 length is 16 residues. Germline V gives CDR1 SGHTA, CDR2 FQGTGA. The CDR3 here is CASSPLSAGGLYEQYF. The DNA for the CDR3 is TGTGCCAGCAGCCCCCTATCCGCGGGGGGCTTGTACGAGCAGTACTTC.

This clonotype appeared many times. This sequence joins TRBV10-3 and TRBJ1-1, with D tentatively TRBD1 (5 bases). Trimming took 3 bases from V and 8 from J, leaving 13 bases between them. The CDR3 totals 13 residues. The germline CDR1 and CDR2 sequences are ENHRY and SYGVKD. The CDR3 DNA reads TGTGCCATCAGTGAAGGGGTCCAGCTGGAAGCTTTCTTT. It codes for CAISEGVQLEAFF.

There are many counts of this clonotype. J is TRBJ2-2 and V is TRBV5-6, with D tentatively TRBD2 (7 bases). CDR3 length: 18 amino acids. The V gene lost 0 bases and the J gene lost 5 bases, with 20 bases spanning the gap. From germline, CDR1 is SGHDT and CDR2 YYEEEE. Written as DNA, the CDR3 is TGTGCCAGCAGCTTGGACGGTCGGGGGGCAATTGCTACCGGGGAGCTGTTTTTT. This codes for CASSLDGRGAIATGELFF.

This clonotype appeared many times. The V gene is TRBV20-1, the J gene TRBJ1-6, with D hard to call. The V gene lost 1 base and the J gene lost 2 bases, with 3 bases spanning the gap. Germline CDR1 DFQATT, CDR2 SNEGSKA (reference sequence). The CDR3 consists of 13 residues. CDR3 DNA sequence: TGCAGTGCTAGAGGGACCTATAATTCACCCCTCCACTTT. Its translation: CSARGTYNSPLHF.

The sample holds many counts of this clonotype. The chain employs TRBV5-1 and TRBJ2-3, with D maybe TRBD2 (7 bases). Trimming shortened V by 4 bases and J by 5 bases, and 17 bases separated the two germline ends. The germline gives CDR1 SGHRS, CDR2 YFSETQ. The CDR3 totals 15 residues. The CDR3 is CASSPRGGERDTQYF. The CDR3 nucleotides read TGCGCCAGCAGCCCTCGCGGGGGCGAGAGAGATACGCAGTATTTT.

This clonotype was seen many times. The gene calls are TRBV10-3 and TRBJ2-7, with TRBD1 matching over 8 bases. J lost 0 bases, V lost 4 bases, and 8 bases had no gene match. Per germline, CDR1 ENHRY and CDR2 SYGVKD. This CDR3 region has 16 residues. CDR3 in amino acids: CAISGGTGIISYEQYF. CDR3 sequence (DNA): TGTGCCATCAGTGGAGGGACAGGAATTATCTCCTACGAGCAGTACTTC.

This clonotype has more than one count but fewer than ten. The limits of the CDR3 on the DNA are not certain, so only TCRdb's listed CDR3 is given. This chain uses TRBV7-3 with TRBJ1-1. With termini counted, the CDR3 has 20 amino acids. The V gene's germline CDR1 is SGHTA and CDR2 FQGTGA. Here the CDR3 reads CASSFYICSATYHSNTEAFF.

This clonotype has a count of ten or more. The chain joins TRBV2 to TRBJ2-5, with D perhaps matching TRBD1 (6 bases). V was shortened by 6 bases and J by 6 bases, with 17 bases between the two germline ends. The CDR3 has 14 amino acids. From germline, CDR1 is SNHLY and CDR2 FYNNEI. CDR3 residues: CASSPRTAKQTQYF. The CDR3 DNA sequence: TGTGCCAGCAGCCCTCGGACAGCCAAGCAGACCCAGTACTTC.

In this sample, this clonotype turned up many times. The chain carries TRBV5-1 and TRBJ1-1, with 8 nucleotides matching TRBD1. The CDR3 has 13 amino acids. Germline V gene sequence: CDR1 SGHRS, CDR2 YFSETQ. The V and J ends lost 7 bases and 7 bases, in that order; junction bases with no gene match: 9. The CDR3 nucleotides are TGCGCCAGCTCTCCTGGACAGGGTCTTGAAGCTTTCTTT. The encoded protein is CASSPGQGLEAFF.

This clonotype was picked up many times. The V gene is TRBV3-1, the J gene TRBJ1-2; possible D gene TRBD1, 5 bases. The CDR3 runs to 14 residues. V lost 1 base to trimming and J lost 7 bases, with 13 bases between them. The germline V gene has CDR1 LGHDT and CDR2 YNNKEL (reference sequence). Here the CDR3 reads CASSQGPGRGGYTF. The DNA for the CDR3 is TGTGCCAGCAGCCAAGGCCCGGGTAGGGGTGGCTACACCTTC.

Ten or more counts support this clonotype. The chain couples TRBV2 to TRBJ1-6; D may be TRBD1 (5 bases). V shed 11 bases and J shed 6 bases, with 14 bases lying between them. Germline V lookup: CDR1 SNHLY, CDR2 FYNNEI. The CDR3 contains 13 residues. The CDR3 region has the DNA TGTGCCTTCTCCAGGGCAGCTAATTCACCCCTCCACTTT. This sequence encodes CAFSRAANSPLHF.

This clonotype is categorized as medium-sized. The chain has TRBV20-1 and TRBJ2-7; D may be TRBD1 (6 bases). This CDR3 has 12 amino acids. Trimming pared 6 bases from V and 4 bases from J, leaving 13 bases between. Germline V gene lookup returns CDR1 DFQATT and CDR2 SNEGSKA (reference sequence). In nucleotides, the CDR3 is TGCAGTGCCGAGCCAACAGGGTACGAGCAGTACTTC. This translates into CSAEPTGYEQYF.

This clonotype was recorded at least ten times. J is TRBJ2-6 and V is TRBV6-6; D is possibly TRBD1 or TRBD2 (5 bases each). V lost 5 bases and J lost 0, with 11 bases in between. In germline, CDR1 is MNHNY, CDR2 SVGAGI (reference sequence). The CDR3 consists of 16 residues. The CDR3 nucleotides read TGTGCCAGCAGTCCGGGACGGAGCTCTGGGGCCAACGTCCTGACTTTC. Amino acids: CASSPGRSSGANVLTF.

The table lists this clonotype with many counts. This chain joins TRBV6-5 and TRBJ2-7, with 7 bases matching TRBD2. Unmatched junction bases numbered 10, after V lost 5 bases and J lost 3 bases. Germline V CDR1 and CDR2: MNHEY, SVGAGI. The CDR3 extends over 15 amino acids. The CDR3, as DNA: TGTGCCAGCAGTACCTCAGGGAGGGGCCGCTACGAGCAGTACTTC. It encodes CASSTSGRGRYEQYF.

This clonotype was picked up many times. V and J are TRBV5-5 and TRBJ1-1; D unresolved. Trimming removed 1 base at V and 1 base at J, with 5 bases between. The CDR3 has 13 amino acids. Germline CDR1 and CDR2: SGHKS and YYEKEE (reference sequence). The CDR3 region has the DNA TGTGCCAGCAGCTTGTGGGCGAACACTGAAGCTTTCTTT. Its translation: CASSLWANTEAFF.